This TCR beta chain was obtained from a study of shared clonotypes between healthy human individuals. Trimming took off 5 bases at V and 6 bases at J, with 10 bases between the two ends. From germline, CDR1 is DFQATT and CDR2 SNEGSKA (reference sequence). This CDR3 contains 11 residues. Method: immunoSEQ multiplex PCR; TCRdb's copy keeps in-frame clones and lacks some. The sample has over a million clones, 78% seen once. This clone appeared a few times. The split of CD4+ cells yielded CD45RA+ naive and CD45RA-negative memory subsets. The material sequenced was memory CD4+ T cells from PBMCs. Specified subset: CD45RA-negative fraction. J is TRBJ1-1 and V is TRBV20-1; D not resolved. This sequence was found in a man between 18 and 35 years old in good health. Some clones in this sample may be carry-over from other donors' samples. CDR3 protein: CSAGGSPEAFF. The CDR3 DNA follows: TGCAGTGCTGGAGGGTCCCCTGAAGCTTTCTTT.